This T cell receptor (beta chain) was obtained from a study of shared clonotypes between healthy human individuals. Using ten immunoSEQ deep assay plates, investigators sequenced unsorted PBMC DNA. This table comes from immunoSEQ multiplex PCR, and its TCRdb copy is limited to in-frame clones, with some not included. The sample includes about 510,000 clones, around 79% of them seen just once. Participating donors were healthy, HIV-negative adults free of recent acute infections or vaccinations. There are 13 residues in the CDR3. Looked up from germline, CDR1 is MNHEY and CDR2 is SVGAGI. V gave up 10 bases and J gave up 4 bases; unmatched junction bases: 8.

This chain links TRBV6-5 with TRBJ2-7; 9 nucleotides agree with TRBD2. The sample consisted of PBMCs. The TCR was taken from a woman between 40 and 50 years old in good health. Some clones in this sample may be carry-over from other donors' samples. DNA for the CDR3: TGTGCCAACACTAGCCTAGCGGGGTACGAGCAGTACTTC. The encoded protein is CANTSLAGYEQYF.